This T cell receptor beta chain appears in the sequencing data of a study of T cell responses to AZD1222 COVID-19 vaccine. The CDR3 totals 14 residues. With V trimmed by 6 bases and J by 4 bases, 7 bases remained unmatched. Per the germline V gene, CDR1 is MNHNY and CDR2 is SVGAGI (reference sequence). Data came from immunoSEQ multiplex PCR; TCRdb stores just in-frame clones and leaves some out. The data hold just under 90,000 clones, with about 90% observed a single time. The clonotype originates from an adult in good health. The chain carries TRBV6-6 and TRBJ2-5, with 8 bases matching TRBD1. Sequencing used peripheral blood, obtained on day 0 of MenACWY control vaccination. The CDR3 loop reads CASSRPGQGETQYF. DNA for the CDR3: TGTGCCAGCAGCCGCCCCGGACAGGGAGAGACCCAGTACTTC.